Below, 18 T cell receptor beta chains from the same sample are listed, as sequenced in a study of T cell responses to AZD1222 COVID-19 vaccine. Clones were read by immunoSEQ multiplex PCR, and TCRdb kept only the in-frame ones, dropping some. The sample carries tens of thousands of clones, roughly 90% recorded once. The sequencing here drew on peripheral blood, taken 28 days after the second AZD1222 dose. These receptors originate from an adult who received the AZD1222 COVID-19 vaccine.

This clone was recorded once. V gene TRBV19 combines with J gene TRBJ1-1; D is unresolved. Germline values: CDR1 LNHDA, CDR2 SQIVND (reference sequence). This CDR3 contains 12 residues. V was clipped by 8 bases and J by 0 bases, with 7 bases between them. DNA of the CDR3: TGTGCCAGTGCCCTCATGAACACTGAAGCTTTCTTT. Translating gives CASALMNTEAFF.

This chain uses TRBV28 with TRBJ2-2; 10 bases align to TRBD2. The CDR3 has 16 amino acids. CDR1 is MDHEN and CDR2 is SYDVKM in the germline V gene. V dropped 6 bases and J dropped 2; count of bases not matched to a gene: 6. CDR3 loop: CASRGSGRFNTGELFF. The CDR3 coding sequence is TGTGCCAGCAGGGGTAGCGGGAGGTTTAACACCGGGGAGCTGTTTTTT. Full variable domain (missing parts from reference TRBV28 and TRBJ2-2): DVKVTQSSRYLVKRTGEKVFLECVQDMDHENMFWYRQDPGLGLRLIYFSYDVKMKEKGDIPEGYSVSREKKERFSLILESASTNQTSMYLCASRGSGRFNTGELFFGEGSRLTVL.

This clone was seen once. V is TRBV7-2 and J is TRBJ2-1, with D possibly matching TRBD1 (5 bases). The CDR3 has 15 residues. V was trimmed by 4 bases and J by 0 bases, leaving 10 bases between them. Germline V CDR1 and CDR2: SGHTA, FQGNSA. The CDR3 spells CASSSTVSSYNEQFF. The CDR3 bases are TGTGCCAGCAGCTCGACAGTCAGCTCCTACAATGAGCAGTTCTTC.

This rearrangement joins TRBV28 to TRBJ2-3, with D perhaps matching TRBD1 or TRBD2 (5 bases each). This CDR3 spans 18 amino acids. Looked up from germline, CDR1 is MDHEN and CDR2 is SYDVKM. With 7 bases removed from V and 1 base from J, the gap between germline ends came to 24 bases. This CDR3 is CASTPRWGPRAGTDTQYF. The CDR3 nucleotides read TGTGCCAGCACCCCACGCTGGGGACCCCGGGCTGGCACAGATACGCAGTATTTT.

The rearrangement uses TRBV29-1 and TRBJ1-1; no clear D gene. Trimming cost V 3 bases and J 0 bases, with 8 bases left between them. Germline CDR1 reads SQVTM; CDR2 reads ANQGSEA. CDR3 size: 13 residues. CDR3 bases: TGCAGCGTTGATTTGAGGGTGAACACTGAAGCTTTCTTT. Protein product: CSVDLRVNTEAFF.

This rearrangement joins TRBV19 to TRBJ2-7; the match to TRBD1 covers 7 bases. CDR3 length equals 13 residues. Germline V lookup: CDR1 LNHDA, CDR2 SQIVND (reference sequence). V lost 3 bases and J lost 2; bases outside the gene matches: 1. The CDR3 here is CASSMGQTYEQYF. As DNA, the CDR3 is TGTGCCAGTAGTATGGGACAGACCTACGAGCAGTACTTC.

The chain carries TRBV11-3 and TRBJ2-5; D is possibly TRBD2 (5 bases). The length of the CDR3 is 13 residues. V dropped 5 bases and J dropped 4 bases, with 11 bases sitting between them. CDR1 is SGHNT, CDR2 YENEEA, per germline. The CDR3 spells CASSPRAGETQYF. CDR3 nucleotides: TGTGCCAGCAGCCCACGGGCGGGAGAGACCCAGTACTTC.

The chain couples TRBV28 to TRBJ2-3; 14 bases are shared with TRBD2. The CDR3 extends over 16 amino acids. Germline CDR1 and CDR2: MDHEN and SYDVKM. V lost 4 bases to trimming and J lost 4 bases; unmatched junction nucleotides: 4. The CDR3 sequence: CASSSGLAGDADTQYF. The CDR3 DNA reads as TGTGCCAGCAGTTCGGGACTAGCGGGAGATGCAGATACGCAGTATTTT.

V and J are TRBV19 and TRBJ1-5; D call uncertain. Trimming cost V 7 bases and J 2 bases, with 6 bases left between them. CDR3 length: 12 residues. CDR1 LNHDA and CDR2 SQIVND come from the germline V gene (reference sequence). The CDR3 sequence is CASTGGNQPQHF. CDR3 nucleotides: TGTGCCAGTACCGGAGGCAATCAGCCCCAGCATTTT.

The V gene is TRBV19, the J gene TRBJ1-1; D unresolved. V shed 1 base and J shed 7 bases, with 7 bases lying between them. Per germline, CDR1 LNHDA and CDR2 SQIVND (reference sequence). The CDR3 consists of 12 residues. The CDR3 nucleotides are TGTGCCAGTAGTATAGGAAATCGTGAAGCTTTCTTT. As protein: CASSIGNREAFF.

The chain has TRBV15 and TRBJ1-4; 8 bases agree with TRBD1. V lost 1 base to trimming and J lost 7 bases; unmatched junction nucleotides: 2. Germline CDR1 reads LNHNV; CDR2 reads YYDKDF (reference sequence). CDR3 size: 14 residues. The CDR3 sequence is CATSRGTGSEKLFF. The CDR3 DNA reads as TGTGCCACCAGCAGAGGGACAGGGAGTGAAAAACTGTTTTTT.

This chain links TRBV4-3 with TRBJ1-2; possibly TRBD1 for D (5 bases). V shed 0 bases and J shed 4 bases, with 24 bases lying between them. CDR3 size: 19 residues. Germline V lookup: CDR1 LGHNA, CDR2 YSLEER. Here the CDR3 reads CASSQEGPGPQNVAYGYTF. The CDR3 bases are TGCGCCAGCAGCCAAGAGGGACCCGGACCGCAAAACGTGGCCTATGGCTACACCTTC.

The chain recombines TRBV11-3 with TRBJ2-7, with D maybe TRBD1 (6 bases). The CDR3 is made up of 15 amino acids. Germline CDR1 is SGHNT and CDR2 is YENEEA. V was trimmed by 1 base and J by 6 bases, leaving 16 bases between them. The CDR3 DNA sequence: TGTGCCAGCAGCTTAGTTGGCAGGGGTAGGTCCGAGCAGTACTTC. This sequence encodes CASSLVGRGRSEQYF.

This clone was picked up a small number of times. In nucleotides, the CDR3 is TGTGCCAGCAGTGAGGACAGGGTGGGGACTGAAGCTTTCTTT. Protein sequence: CASSEDRVGTEAFF. The genes are TRBV2 and TRBJ1-1, with 8 bases matching TRBD1. CDR3 size: 14 residues. Germline-derived CDR1 and CDR2 are SNHLY and FYNNEI. Trimming took 3 bases from V and 5 from J; bases not matched to a gene: 5.

This clone was found once. The rearrangement uses TRBV2 and TRBJ2-2; D unresolved. In germline, CDR1 is SNHLY, CDR2 FYNNEI. The CDR3 loop spans 14 amino acids. Trimming pared 5 bases from V and 1 base from J, leaving 8 bases between. CDR3 DNA sequence: TGTGCCAGCAGTTTTGCAGTGAACACCGGGGAGCTGTTTTTT. Amino acids: CASSFAVNTGELFF. Based on the CDR3 plus reference TRBV2 and TRBJ2-2, the full variable domain is EPEVTQTPSHQVTQMGQEVILRCVPISNHLYFYWYRQILGQKVEFLVSFYNNEISEKSEIFDDQFSVERPDGSNFTLKIRSTKLEDSAMYFCASSFAVNTGELFFGEGSRLTVL.

This sequence joins TRBV29-1 and TRBJ2-5; the match to TRBD2 covers 7 bases. This CDR3 is 12 amino acids long. CDR1 and CDR2 (germline): SQVTM, ANQGSEA. Trimming cost V 4 bases and J 4 bases; bases outside gene matches: 3. The chain's CDR3 is CSVGLASETQYF. The CDR3 DNA follows: TGCAGCGTTGGACTAGCATCAGAGACCCAGTACTTC.

The chain combines TRBV18 with TRBJ1-3; D uncertain. The CDR3 length is 14 residues. Per the germline V gene, CDR1 is KGHSH and CDR2 is LQKENI. Trimming pared 3 bases from V and 0 bases from J, leaving 6 bases between. This chain's CDR3 is CASSPWVSGNTIYF. The CDR3 DNA is TGTGCCAGCTCACCCTGGGTCTCTGGAAACACCATATATTTT.

The chain uses TRBV6-4 and TRBJ2-1, with D perhaps matching TRBD2 (6 bases). V was cut by 4 bases and J by 0 bases, with 10 bases left in between. Germline loops: CDR1 MRHNA, CDR2 SNTAGT. The CDR3 length is 15 residues. CDR3 sequence reads: CASSASESSYNEQFF. CDR3 nucleotide sequence: TGTGCCAGCAGTGCTAGCGAGAGCTCCTACAATGAGCAGTTCTTC.